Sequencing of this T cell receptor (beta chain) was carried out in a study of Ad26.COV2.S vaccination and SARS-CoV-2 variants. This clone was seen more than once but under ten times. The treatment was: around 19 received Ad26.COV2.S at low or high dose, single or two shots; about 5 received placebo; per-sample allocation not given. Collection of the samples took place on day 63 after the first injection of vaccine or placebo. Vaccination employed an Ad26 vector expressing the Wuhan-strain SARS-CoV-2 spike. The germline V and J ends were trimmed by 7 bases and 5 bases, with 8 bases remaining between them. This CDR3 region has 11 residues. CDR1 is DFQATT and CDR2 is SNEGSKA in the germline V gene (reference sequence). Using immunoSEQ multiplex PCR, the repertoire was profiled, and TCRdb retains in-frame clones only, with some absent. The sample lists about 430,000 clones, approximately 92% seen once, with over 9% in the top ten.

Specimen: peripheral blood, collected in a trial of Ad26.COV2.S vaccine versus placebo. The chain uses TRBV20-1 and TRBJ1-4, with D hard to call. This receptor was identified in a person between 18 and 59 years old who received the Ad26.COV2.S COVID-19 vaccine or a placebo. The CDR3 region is CSVRHNEKLFF. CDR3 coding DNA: TGCAGTGTTCGACACAATGAAAAACTGTTTTTT.